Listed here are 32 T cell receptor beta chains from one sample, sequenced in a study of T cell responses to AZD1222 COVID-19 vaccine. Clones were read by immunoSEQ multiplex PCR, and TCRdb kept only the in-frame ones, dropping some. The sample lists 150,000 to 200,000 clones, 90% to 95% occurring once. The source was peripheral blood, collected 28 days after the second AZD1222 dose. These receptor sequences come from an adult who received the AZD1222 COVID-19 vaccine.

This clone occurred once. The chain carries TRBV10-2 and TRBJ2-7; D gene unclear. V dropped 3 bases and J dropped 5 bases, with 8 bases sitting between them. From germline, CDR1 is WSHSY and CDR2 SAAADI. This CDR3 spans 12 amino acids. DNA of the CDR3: TGCGCCAGCAGTGACGGTCTCCACGAGCAGTACTTC. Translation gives CASSDGLHEQYF.

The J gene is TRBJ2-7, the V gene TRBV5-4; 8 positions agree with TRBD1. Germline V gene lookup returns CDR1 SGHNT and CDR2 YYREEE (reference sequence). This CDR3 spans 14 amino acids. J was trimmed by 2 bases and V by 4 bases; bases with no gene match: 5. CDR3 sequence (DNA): TGTGCCAGCAGCCCGCAGGACAGGGCCTACGAGCAGTACTTC. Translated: CASSPQDRAYEQYF.

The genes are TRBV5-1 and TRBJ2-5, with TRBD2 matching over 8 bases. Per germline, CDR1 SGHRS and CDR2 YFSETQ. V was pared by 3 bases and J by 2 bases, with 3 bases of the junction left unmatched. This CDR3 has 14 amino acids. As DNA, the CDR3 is TGCGCCAGCAGCTCGACTAGCGCTCAAGAGACCCAGTACTTC. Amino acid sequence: CASSSTSAQETQYF.

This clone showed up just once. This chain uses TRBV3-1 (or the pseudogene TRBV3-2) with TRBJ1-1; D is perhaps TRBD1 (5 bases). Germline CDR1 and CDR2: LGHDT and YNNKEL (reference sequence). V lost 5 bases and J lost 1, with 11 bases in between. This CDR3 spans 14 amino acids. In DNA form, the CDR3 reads TGTGCCAGCAGCACGGGACTGCCGAACACTGAAGCTTTCTTT. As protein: CASSTGLPNTEAFF.

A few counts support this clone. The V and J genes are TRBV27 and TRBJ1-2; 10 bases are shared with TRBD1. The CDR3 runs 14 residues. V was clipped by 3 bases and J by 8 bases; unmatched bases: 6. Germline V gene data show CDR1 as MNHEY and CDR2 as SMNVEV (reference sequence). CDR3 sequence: CASSFRQGAEGYTF. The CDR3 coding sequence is TGTGCCAGCAGTTTCCGACAGGGGGCGGAGGGCTACACCTTC.

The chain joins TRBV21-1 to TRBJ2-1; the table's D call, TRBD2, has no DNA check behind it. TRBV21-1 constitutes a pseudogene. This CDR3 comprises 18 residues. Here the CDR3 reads CASSKVALRDGGVNEQFF. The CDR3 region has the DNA TGTGCCAGCAGCAAAGTGGCCCTCCGGGACGGCGGGGTCAATGAGCAGTTCTTC.

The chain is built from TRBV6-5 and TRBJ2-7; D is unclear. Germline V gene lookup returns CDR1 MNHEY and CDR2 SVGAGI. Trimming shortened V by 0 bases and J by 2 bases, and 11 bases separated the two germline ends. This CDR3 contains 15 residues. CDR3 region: CASSYSGPRAYEQYF. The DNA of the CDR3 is TGTGCCAGCAGTTACTCGGGCCCTCGGGCCTACGAGCAGTACTTC.

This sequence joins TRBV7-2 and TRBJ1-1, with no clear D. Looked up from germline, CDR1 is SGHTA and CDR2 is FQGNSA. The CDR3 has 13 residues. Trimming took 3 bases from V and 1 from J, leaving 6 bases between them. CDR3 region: CASSFQWNTEAFF. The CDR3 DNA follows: TGTGCCAGCAGCTTCCAGTGGAACACTGAAGCTTTCTTT.

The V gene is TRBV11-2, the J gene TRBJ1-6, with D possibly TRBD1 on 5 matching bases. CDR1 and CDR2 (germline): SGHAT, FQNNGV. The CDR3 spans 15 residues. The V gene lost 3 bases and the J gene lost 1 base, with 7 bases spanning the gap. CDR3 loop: CASSLGGSYNSPLHF. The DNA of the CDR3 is TGTGCCAGCAGCTTGGGGGGTTCCTATAATTCACCCCTCCACTTT.

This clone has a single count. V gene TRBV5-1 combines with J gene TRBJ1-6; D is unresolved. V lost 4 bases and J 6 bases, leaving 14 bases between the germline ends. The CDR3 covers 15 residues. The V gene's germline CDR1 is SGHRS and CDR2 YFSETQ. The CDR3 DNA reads TGCGCCAGCAGCCCGACGGCAGGCTCTAATTCACCCCTCCACTTT. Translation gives CASSPTAGSNSPLHF.

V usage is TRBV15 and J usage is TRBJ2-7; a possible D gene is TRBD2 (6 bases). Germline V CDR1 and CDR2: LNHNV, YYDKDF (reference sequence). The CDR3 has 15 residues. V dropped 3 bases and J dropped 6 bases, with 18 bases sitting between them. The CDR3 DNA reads TGTGCCACCAGCAGGGCCCGGGCATCCGGGGGCGAGCAGTACTTC. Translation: CATSRARASGGEQYF.

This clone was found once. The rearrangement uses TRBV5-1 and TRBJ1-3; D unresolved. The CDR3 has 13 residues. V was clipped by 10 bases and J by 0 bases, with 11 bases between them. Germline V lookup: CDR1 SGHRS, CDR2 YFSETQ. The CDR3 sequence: CACQSSSGNTIYF. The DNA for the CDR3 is TGCGCCTGCCAATCGAGCTCTGGAAACACCATATATTTT.

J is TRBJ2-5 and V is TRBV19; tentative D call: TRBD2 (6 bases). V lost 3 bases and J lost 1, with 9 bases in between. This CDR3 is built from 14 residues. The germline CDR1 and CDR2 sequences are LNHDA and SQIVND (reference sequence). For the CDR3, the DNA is TGTGCCAGTAGTATTAAGGGACTCCAAGAGACCCAGTACTTC. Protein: CASSIKGLQETQYF.

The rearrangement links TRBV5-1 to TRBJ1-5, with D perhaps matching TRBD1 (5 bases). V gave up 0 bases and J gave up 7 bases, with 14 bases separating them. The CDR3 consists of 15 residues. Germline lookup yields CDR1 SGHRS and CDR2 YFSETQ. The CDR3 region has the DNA TGCGCCAGCAGCTTGGATGGGACTTCACGACAGCCCCAGCATTTT. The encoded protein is CASSLDGTSRQPQHF. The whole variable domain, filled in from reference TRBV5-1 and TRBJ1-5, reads KAGVTQTPRYLIKTRGQQVTLSCSPISGHRSVSWYQQTPGQGLQFLFEYFSETQRNKGNFPGRFSGRQFSNSRSEMNVSTLELGDSALYLCASSLDGTSRQPQHFGDGTRLSIL.

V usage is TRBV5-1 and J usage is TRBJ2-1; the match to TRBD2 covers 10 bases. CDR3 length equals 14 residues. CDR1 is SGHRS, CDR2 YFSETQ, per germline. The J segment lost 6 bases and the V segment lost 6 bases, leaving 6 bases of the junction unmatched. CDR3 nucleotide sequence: TGCGCCAGCACAGCGGGAGGGCCGGGCAATGAGCAGTTCTTC. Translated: CASTAGGPGNEQFF.

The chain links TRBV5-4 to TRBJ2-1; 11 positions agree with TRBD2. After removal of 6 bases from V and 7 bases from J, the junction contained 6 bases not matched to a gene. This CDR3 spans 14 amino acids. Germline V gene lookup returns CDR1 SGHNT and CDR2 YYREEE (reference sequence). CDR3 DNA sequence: TGTGCCAGCACCCTTAGCGGGAGGGGGAATGAGCAGTTCTTC. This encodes CASTLSGRGNEQFF.

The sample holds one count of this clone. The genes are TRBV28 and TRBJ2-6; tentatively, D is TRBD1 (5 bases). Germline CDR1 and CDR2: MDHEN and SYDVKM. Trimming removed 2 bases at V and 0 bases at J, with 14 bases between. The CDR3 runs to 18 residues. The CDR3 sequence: CASSLRGSPLSGANVLTF. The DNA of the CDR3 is TGTGCCAGCAGTTTAAGGGGCAGCCCACTCTCTGGGGCCAACGTCCTGACTTTC.

CDR3 sequence: CASTLADNTGELFF. The CDR3 DNA is TGCGCCAGCACCCTAGCGGACAACACCGGGGAGCTGTTTTTT. The chain combines TRBV4-1 with TRBJ2-2; 7 nucleotides agree with TRBD2. The V gene's germline CDR1 is MGHRA and CDR2 YSYEKL. CDR3 length equals 14 residues. V lost 7 bases and J lost 2; bases outside the gene matches: 4.

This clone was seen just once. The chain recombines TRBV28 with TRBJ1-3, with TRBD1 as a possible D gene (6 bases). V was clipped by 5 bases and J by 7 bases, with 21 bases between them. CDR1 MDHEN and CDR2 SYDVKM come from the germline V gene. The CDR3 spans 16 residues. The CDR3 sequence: CASSAPHREGGNTIYF. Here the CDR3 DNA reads TGTGCCAGCAGTGCCCCACACAGGGAGGGAGGGAACACCATATATTTT.

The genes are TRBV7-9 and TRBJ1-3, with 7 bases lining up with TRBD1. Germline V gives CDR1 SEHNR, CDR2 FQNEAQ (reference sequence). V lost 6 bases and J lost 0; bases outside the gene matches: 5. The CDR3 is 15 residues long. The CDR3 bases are TGTGCCAGCAGATTCCAGGGGGGCTCTGGAAACACCATATATTTT. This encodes CASRFQGGSGNTIYF.

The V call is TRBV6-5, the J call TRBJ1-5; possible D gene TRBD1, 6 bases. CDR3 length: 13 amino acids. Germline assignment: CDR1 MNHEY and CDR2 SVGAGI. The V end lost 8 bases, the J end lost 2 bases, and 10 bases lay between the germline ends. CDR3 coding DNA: TGTGCCAGCCGCAGGGGAGGCAATCAGCCCCAGCATTTT. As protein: CASRRGGNQPQHF.

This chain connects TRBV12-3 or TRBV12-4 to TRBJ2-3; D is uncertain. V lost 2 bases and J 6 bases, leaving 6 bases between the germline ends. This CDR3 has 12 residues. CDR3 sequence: CASSLIWDTQYF. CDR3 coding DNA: TGTGCCAGCAGTTTAATCTGGGATACGCAGTATTTT.

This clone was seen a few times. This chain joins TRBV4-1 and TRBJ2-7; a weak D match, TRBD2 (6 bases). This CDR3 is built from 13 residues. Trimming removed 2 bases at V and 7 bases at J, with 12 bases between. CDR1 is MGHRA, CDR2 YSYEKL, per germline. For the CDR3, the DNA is TGCGCCAGCAGCCAACGAACGGGAGATGAGCAGTACTTC. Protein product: CASSQRTGDEQYF.

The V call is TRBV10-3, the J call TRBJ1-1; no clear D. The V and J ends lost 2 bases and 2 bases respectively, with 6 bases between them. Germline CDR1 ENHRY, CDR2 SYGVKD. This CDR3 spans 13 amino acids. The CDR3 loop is CAISEPINTEAFF. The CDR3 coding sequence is TGTGCCATCAGTGAGCCGATAAACACTGAAGCTTTCTTT.

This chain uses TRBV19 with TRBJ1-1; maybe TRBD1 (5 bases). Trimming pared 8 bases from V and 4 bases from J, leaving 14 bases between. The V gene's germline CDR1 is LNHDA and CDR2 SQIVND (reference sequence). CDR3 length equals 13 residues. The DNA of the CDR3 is TGTGCCAGTGTTAGGGGCGCGAGCACTGAAGCTTTCTTT. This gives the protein CASVRGASTEAFF.

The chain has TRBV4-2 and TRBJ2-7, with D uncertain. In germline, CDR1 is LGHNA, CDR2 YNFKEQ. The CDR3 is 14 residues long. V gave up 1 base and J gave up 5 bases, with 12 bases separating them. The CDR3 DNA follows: TGTGCCAGCAGCCAAGTGTCTAGTCCCAACGAGCAGTACTTC. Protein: CASSQVSSPNEQYF.

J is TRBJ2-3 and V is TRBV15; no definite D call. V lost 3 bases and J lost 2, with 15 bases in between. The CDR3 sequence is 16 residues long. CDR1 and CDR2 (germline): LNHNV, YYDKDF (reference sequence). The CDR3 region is CATSRGLFPDTDTQYF. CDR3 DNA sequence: TGTGCCACCAGCAGGGGCCTCTTCCCAGACACAGATACGCAGTATTTT.

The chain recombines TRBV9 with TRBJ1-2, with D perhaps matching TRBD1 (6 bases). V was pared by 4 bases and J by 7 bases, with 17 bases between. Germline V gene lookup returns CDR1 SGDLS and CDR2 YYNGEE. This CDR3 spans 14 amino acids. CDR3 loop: CASSSHQGMGGYTF. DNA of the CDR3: TGTGCCAGCAGCTCGCATCAGGGGATGGGTGGCTACACCTTC.

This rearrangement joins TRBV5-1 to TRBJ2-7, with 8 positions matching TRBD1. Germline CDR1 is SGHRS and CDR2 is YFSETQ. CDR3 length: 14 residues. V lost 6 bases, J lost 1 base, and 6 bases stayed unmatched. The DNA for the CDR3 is TGCGCCAGCACCACAACAGGGGGGTCCTACGAGCAGTACTTC. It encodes CASTTTGGSYEQYF.

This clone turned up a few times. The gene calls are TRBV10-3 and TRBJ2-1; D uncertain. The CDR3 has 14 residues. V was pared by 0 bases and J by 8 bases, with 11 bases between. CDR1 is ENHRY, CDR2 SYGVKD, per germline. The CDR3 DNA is TGTGCCATCAGTGAGTCGCTAGGGCCCTATGAGCAGTTCTTC. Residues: CAISESLGPYEQFF.

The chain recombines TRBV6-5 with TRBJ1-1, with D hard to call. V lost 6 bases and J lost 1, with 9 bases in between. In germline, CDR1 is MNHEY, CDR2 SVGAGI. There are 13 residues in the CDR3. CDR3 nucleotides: TGTGCCAGCAGAGCGTGGGGGAACACTGAAGCTTTCTTT. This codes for CASRAWGNTEAFF.

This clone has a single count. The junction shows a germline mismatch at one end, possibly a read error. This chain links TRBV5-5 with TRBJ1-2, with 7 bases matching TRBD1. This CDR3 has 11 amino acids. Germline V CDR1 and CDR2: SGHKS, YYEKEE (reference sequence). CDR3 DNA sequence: TGTGCCAGCAGCTCCCGACAGGGTGGCTCCTTC. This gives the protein CASSSRQGGSF. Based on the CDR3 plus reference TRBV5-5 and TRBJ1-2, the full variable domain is DAGVTQSPTHLIKTRGQQVTLRCSPISGHKSVSWYQQVLGQGPQFIFQYYEKEERGRGNFPDRFSARQFPNYSSELNVNALLLGDSALYLCASSSRQGGSFGSGTRLTVV.